The 10 T cell receptor beta chains given below trace back to one sample, sequenced in a study of T cells after yellow fever vaccination (dated by TCRdb to about 2019). The sample's treatment or condition label is to be understood as: live attenuated yellow fever vaccine strain. Library method: 5' RACE. TCRdb records Illumina HiSeq 2500 as the sequencer. TCRdb's own reprocessing of the public reads used fastp at Q25 and MiXCR and kept productive beta chains. Every CDR3 protein is listed once, alongside the most common genes and DNA of its rows. Present in this sample are around 350,000 distinct CDR3 sequences, 6.2% of which were seen just once. The ten largest clones capture approximately 15% of the sample. The sequences come from PBMCs, collected 5 days after the yellow fever booster vaccination. These receptors were obtained from a man between 25 and 39 years old who received the YFV17D yellow fever vaccine.

This clonotype was seen only a few times. The genes are TRBV7-2 and TRBJ2-1; the D is unclear. Trimming pared 2 bases from V and 0 bases from J, leaving 8 bases between. The CDR3 totals 15 residues. CDR1 is SGHTA and CDR2 is FQGNSA in the germline V gene. The CDR3 DNA follows: TGTGCCAGCAGCTTAATGCGGAGCTCCTACAATGAGCAGTTCTTC. Encoded protein: CASSLMRSSYNEQFF.

The chain couples TRBV2 to TRBJ2-5; D unclear. Trimming took 4 bases from V and 4 from J, leaving 10 bases between them. There are 13 residues in the CDR3. The V gene's germline CDR1 is SNHLY and CDR2 FYNNEI. In DNA form, the CDR3 reads TGTGCCAGCAGTGTTTATGGGCGAGAGACCCAGTACTTC. It is translated as CASSVYGRETQYF.

This clonotype showed up just a few times. The V call is TRBV19, the J call TRBJ2-2, with 10 bases aligning to TRBD2. CDR1 and CDR2 (germline): LNHDA, SQIVND (reference sequence). V was pared by 10 bases and J by 1 base, with 3 bases of the junction left unmatched. The CDR3 is 14 residues long. CDR3 amino acids: CATRTSGNTGELFF. As DNA, the CDR3 is TGTGCCACCAGGACTAGCGGGAACACCGGGGAGCTGTTTTTT.

This clonotype was observed many times. The rearrangement joins TRBV7-6 to TRBJ2-1; the D gene is possibly TRBD2 (5 bases). Germline loops: CDR1 SGHVS, CDR2 FNYEAQ. The CDR3 has 15 amino acids. The V end was cut by 5 bases, the J end by 4 bases, with 15 bases between. CDR3 nucleotide sequence: TGTGCCAGCAGCCAAGGAGGAACAGCTTACAATGAGCAGTTCTTC. Encoded protein: CASSQGGTAYNEQFF.

This clonotype was counted only a few times. This CDR3 reads CASSIPGGTYEQYF. CDR3 in DNA: TGTGCCAGTAGTATCCCGGGAGGCACCTACGAGCAGTACTTC. This chain links TRBV19 with TRBJ2-7, with 7 bases fitting TRBD2. CDR3 length: 14 amino acids. Trimming cost V 3 bases and J 2 bases; bases outside gene matches: 4. Germline CDR1 is LNHDA and CDR2 is SQIVND (reference sequence).

In this sample, this clonotype turned up a few times. The J gene is TRBJ2-1, the V gene TRBV6-2 or TRBV6-3; 10 bases are shared with TRBD2. The V and J ends lost 7 bases and 7 bases, in that order; junction bases with no gene match: 10. The CDR3 length is 15 residues. Germline values: CDR1 MNHEY, CDR2 SVGEGT. The CDR3 DNA sequence: TGTGCCAGCACCCTACTAGCGGGACCGCGGAATGAGCAGTTCTTC. As protein: CASTLLAGPRNEQFF.

The genes are TRBV20-1 and TRBJ1-1; D not certain. This CDR3 comprises 12 residues. CDR1 is DFQATT, CDR2 SNEGSKA, per germline (reference sequence). The CDR3 loop is CRIRIKDTEAFF. DNA for the CDR3: TGCAGGATCCGGATAAAGGACACTGAAGCTTTCTTT.

There are many counts of this clonotype. Here the CDR3 DNA reads TGTGCCAGCATTCACCCCGGACTAGCGGGGGGGGTGCAGTTCTTC. Translation: CASIHPGLAGGVQFF. The V and J genes are TRBV28 and TRBJ2-1; 15 bases line up with TRBD2. V was clipped by 7 bases and J by 12 bases; unmatched bases: 10. Germline V lookup: CDR1 MDHEN, CDR2 SYDVKM. The CDR3 covers 15 residues.

In its sample, this clonotype was seen a few times. The V and J genes are TRBV11-2 and TRBJ2-1; 12 bases match TRBD2. With 1 base clipped from V and 7 bases from J, the junction kept 8 bases outside the gene matches. The CDR3 totals 17 residues. The germline CDR1 and CDR2 sequences are SGHAT and FQNNGV. The CDR3 region is CASSLVSSGRALNEQFF. The CDR3 DNA reads as TGTGCCAGCAGCTTAGTCTCTAGCGGGAGGGCCTTAAATGAGCAGTTCTTC.

CDR3 sequence (DNA): TGTGCCAGCAGCCCCTCTGGTCAGTACTATGGCTACACCTTC. Translating it yields CASSPSGQYYGYTF. The chain is built from TRBV14 and TRBJ1-2; D is ambiguous. V gave up 4 bases and J gave up 3 bases, with 12 bases separating them. Germline-derived CDR1 and CDR2 are SGHDN and FVKESK. The CDR3 totals 14 residues.